This TCR beta chain comes out of a study of beta chain features in type 1 diabetes. The overall study: Healthy donors and patients had similar age, gender and cell yields.

With 0 bases removed from V and 6 bases from J, the gap between germline ends came to 5 bases. The CDR3 is made up of 13 amino acids. The germline CDR1 and CDR2 sequences are MGHRA and YSYEKL. Naive, central memory, regulatory and stem cell-like memory cells within the CD4+ compartment were sorted using CD45RO/CCR7/CD25/CD127/CD95/CD27. General study points: In type 1 diabetes patients, VDJ junctions had fewer insertions; deletions at these junctions were more frequent.

Expressed TCRB transcripts were sequenced because the isolated RNA had all been reverse transcribed beforehand. Clones were sequenced by immunoSEQ multiplex PCR, and TCRdb holds only the in-frame ones, with some missing. The top ten hold 0.02% to 0.025% of the sample, which has 970,000 or so clones, about a sixth seen once. This clone was seen a few times. Its antigen is not identified. The receptor was isolated from a woman younger than 35 in good health. The sample comprised naive CD4+ T cells from blood. This chain joins TRBV4-1 and TRBJ2-2, with D hard to call. The CDR3 spells CASSQDLAGELFF. Written as DNA, the CDR3 is TGCGCCAGCAGCCAAGACCTTGCCGGGGAGCTGTTTTTT.